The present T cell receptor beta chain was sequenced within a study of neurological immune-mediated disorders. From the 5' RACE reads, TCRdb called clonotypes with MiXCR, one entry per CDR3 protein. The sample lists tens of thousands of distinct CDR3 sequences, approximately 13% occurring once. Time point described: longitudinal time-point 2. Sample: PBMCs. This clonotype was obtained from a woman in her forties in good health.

The CDR3 sequence: CATTTGTYEQYF. The CDR3 bases are TGTGCCACTACGACCGGTACCTACGAGCAGTACTTC. This sequence joins TRBV6-1 and TRBJ2-7; D unresolved. Trimming took off 10 bases at V and 2 bases at J, with 12 bases between the two ends. Germline assignment: CDR1 MNHNS and CDR2 SASEGT. The CDR3 sequence is 12 residues long.